This T cell receptor beta chain was obtained from a study of blood T cell repertoires in COVID-19. The CDR3 contains 14 residues. The germline V gene has CDR1 LGHDT and CDR2 YNNKEL (reference sequence). J was trimmed by 1 base and V by 4 bases; bases with no gene match: 2. In the study's own analysis: Nucleated cell number was recorded as an estimate derived from reference gene primer amplification. Method: immunoSEQ multiplex PCR; TCRdb's copy keeps in-frame clones and lacks some. D and trimming were read from the DNA, whereas the V and J calls and clone size are those reported in that table. Among around 41,000 clones listed, 83% were seen once.

This chain joins TRBV3-1 (or the pseudogene TRBV3-2) and TRBJ1-1; 8 bases agree with TRBD1. This TCR was sampled from a woman of 80 years or more with active or convalescent COVID-19. What was sequenced was peripheral blood. The CDR3 here is CASSPGQGNTEAFF. The CDR3 DNA is TGTGCCAGCAGCCCCGGACAGGGGAACACTGAAGCTTTCTTT.